This is a list of T cell receptor beta chains from one sample in a study of shared clonotypes between healthy human individuals. This table comes from immunoSEQ multiplex PCR, and its TCRdb copy is limited to in-frame clones, with some not included. The sample holds some 800,000 clones, 90% to 95% seen once. Sequenced material: naive CD8+ T cells sorted from blood. The receptors shown here come from a man younger than 45 in good health. Both conserved end residues are part of each CDR3. The order of the fields is clone size, J gene, D gene, V gene, CDR3 DNA, CDR3 protein. A D gene is named only where the DNA matches it firmly. Clone sizes are given selectively: once, few, many, or a class where the clone is expanded.

clone size: once
J gene: TRBJ2-7
D gene: TRBD2
V gene: TRBV27
CDR3 DNA: TGTGCCAGCAGTCCACTAGCGGGAGCTTCCTACGAGCAGTACTTC
CDR3 protein: CASSPLAGASYEQYF

clone size: -
J gene: TRBJ1-1
D gene: -
V gene: TRBV6-1
CDR3 DNA: TGTGCCAGCAGTTCGACTTGGAACACTGAAGCTTTCTTT
CDR3 protein: CASSSTWNTEAFF

clone size: -
J gene: TRBJ2-1
D gene: TRBD1
V gene: TRBV14
CDR3 DNA: TGTGCCAGCAGTCCACAGGGGGCCTACAATGAGCAGTTCTTC
CDR3 protein: CASSPQGAYNEQFF

clone size: -
J gene: TRBJ1-2
D gene: TRBD1
V gene: TRBV2
CDR3 DNA: TGTGCCATCCTGGGACAGAACTATGGCTACACCTTC
CDR3 protein: CAILGQNYGYTF

clone size: few
J gene: TRBJ2-7
D gene: TRBD1
V gene: TRBV13
CDR3 DNA: TGTGCCAGCAGAAATGGGACAGGGGTATTCTACGAGCAGTACTTC
CDR3 protein: CASRNGTGVFYEQYF

clone size: -
J gene: TRBJ2-1
D gene: TRBD1
V gene: TRBV9
CDR3 DNA: TGTGCCAGCACCGGGACAGGGGGGCGTAGTGAGCAGTTCTTC
CDR3 protein: CASTGTGGRSEQFF

clone size: -
J gene: TRBJ2-5
D gene: -
V gene: TRBV15
CDR3 DNA: TGTGCCACCAGCAGAGTGGGGAGTGCCGAGACCCAGTACTTC
CDR3 protein: CATSRVGSAETQYF

clone size: -
J gene: TRBJ2-7
D gene: -
V gene: TRBV27
CDR3 DNA: TGTGCCAGCAGCTCCACTCCTACAGGCTACGAGCAGTACTTC
CDR3 protein: CASSSTPTGYEQYF

clone size: -
J gene: TRBJ2-1
D gene: -
V gene: TRBV27
CDR3 DNA: TGTGCCAGCAGTTTGACCAGCTCCTACAATGAGCAGTTCTTC
CDR3 protein: CASSLTSSYNEQFF

clone size: -
J gene: TRBJ2-2
D gene: -
V gene: TRBV18
CDR3 DNA: TGTGCCAGCTCACCAGTTCATACAGAATCCGGGGACACCGGGGAGCTGTTTTTT
CDR3 protein: CASSPVHTESGDTGELFF

clone size: -
J gene: TRBJ2-7
D gene: -
V gene: TRBV4-1
CDR3 DNA: TGCGCCAGCAGCCAGAGGAAGGATATCAGCCCTTCCGAGCAGTACTTC
CDR3 protein: CASSQRKDISPSEQYF

clone size: -
J gene: TRBJ1-1
D gene: -
V gene: TRBV9
CDR3 DNA: TGTGCCAGCAGCCCTGTTGGGTCCGAAGCTTTCTTT
CDR3 protein: CASSPVGSEAFF

clone size: -
J gene: TRBJ2-5
D gene: TRBD1
V gene: TRBV11-3
CDR3 DNA: TGTGCCAGCACCCTCCCCGGGAACAGGGGCTTTCGGAAGACCCAGTACTTC
CDR3 protein: CASTLPGNRGFRKTQYF

clone size: -
J gene: TRBJ2-3
D gene: TRBD2
V gene: TRBV4-1
CDR3 DNA: TGCGCCAGCAGCCAAGTGGGACTAGCGGAGGCCACAGATACGCAGTATTTT
CDR3 protein: CASSQVGLAEATDTQYF

clone size: -
J gene: TRBJ2-1
D gene: TRBD2
V gene: TRBV19
CDR3 DNA: TGTGCCAGCAGACTAGCGGAGCCCCACAATGAGCAGTTCTTC
CDR3 protein: CASRLAEPHNEQFF

clone size: -
J gene: TRBJ2-3
D gene: -
V gene: TRBV2
CDR3 DNA: TGTGCCAGCAGTGTGACAGATACGCAGTATTTT
CDR3 protein: CASSVTDTQYF

clone size: -
J gene: TRBJ2-1
D gene: -
V gene: TRBV7-8
CDR3 DNA: TGTGCCAGCAGCTTACCTACTGGTTCCTACAATGAGCAGTTCTTC
CDR3 protein: CASSLPTGSYNEQFF

clone size: once
J gene: TRBJ2-1
D gene: TRBD2
V gene: TRBV5-1
CDR3 DNA: TGCGCCAGCAGCTTGGGACTAGCGGGAGTTAATGAGCAGTTCTTC
CDR3 protein: CASSLGLAGVNEQFF

clone size: -
J gene: TRBJ2-1
D gene: TRBD2
V gene: TRBV11-2
CDR3 DNA: TGTGCCAGCAGAATAGCGGGAGGGGAGAATGAGCAGTTCTTC
CDR3 protein: CASRIAGGENEQFF

clone size: -
J gene: TRBJ2-7
D gene: -
V gene: TRBV29-1
CDR3 DNA: TGCAGCGTTCGGGCGGACTCCTACGAGCAGTACTTC
CDR3 protein: CSVRADSYEQYF

clone size: -
J gene: TRBJ2-5
D gene: -
V gene: TRBV27
CDR3 DNA: TGTGCCAGCAGTTTTTATTCTGGTTTAGAGACCCAGTACTTC
CDR3 protein: CASSFYSGLETQYF

clone size: -
J gene: TRBJ2-7
D gene: TRBD1
V gene: TRBV19
CDR3 DNA: TGTGCCAGTAGTGCCCTCCGGGACAGGGACCCCTACGAGCAGTACTTC
CDR3 protein: CASSALRDRDPYEQYF

clone size: once
J gene: TRBJ2-7
D gene: -
V gene: TRBV4-1
CDR3 DNA: TGCGCCAGCAGCCCGCCTAGTCTTGACACGAACTACGAGCAGTACTTC
CDR3 protein: CASSPPSLDTNYEQYF

clone size: -
J gene: TRBJ2-3
D gene: -
V gene: TRBV6-5
CDR3 DNA: TGTGCCAGCAGTTACCTTAGGGGGGATACGCAGTATTTT
CDR3 protein: CASSYLRGDTQYF

clone size: -
J gene: TRBJ2-7
D gene: -
V gene: TRBV13
CDR3 DNA: TGTGCCAGCAGCCCCGAGGGCAGGGAGCCAAACTTCTCCTACGAGCAGTACTTC
CDR3 protein: CASSPEGREPNFSYEQYF

clone size: -
J gene: TRBJ2-2
D gene: -
V gene: TRBV7-9
CDR3 DNA: TGTGCCAGCAGCTCTACCGGGGAGCTGTTTTTT
CDR3 protein: CASSSTGELFF

clone size: -
J gene: TRBJ1-4
D gene: -
V gene: TRBV4-1
CDR3 DNA: TGCGCCAGCAGCCAAGGGACCGTTGAAAAACTGTTTTTT
CDR3 protein: CASSQGTVEKLFF

clone size: few
J gene: TRBJ2-2
D gene: TRBD2
V gene: TRBV7-9
CDR3 DNA: TGTGCCAGCAGCTTGGTCGCTAGCGGGAGGGCCCGGGAGCTGTTTTTT
CDR3 protein: CASSLVASGRARELFF

clone size: -
J gene: TRBJ1-1
D gene: TRBD1
V gene: TRBV28
CDR3 DNA: TGTGCCAGCAGTTTCGGGACAGGCGGGAGTACTGAAGCTTTCTTT
CDR3 protein: CASSFGTGGSTEAFF

clone size: -
J gene: TRBJ1-1
D gene: TRBD1
V gene: TRBV5-4
CDR3 DNA: TGTGCCAGCAGCTGGGGGCTGGGGACAGGAAAAAACACTGAAGCTTTCTTT
CDR3 protein: CASSWGLGTGKNTEAFF

clone size: -
J gene: TRBJ1-2
D gene: -
V gene: TRBV7-8
CDR3 DNA: TGTGCCAGCAGCTTAGTAGCCAGGGGCCGGTACGGCTATGGCTACACCTTC
CDR3 protein: CASSLVARGRYGYGYTF

clone size: -
J gene: TRBJ2-2
D gene: -
V gene: TRBV18
CDR3 DNA: -
CDR3 protein: CATFRARGTGELFF

clone size: -
J gene: TRBJ1-2
D gene: -
V gene: TRBV6-5
CDR3 DNA: TGTGCCAGCAGTTACGTTAGTGGTGGCAACTATGGCTACACCTTC
CDR3 protein: CASSYVSGGNYGYTF

clone size: -
J gene: TRBJ1-4
D gene: -
V gene: TRBV6-1
CDR3 DNA: TGTGCCAGTCAGACTTACGGCGCCACTAATGAAAAACTGTTTTTT
CDR3 protein: CASQTYGATNEKLFF

clone size: once
J gene: TRBJ2-1
D gene: -
V gene: TRBV2
CDR3 DNA: TGTGCCACGGGGGGCGAAGGGGGCGCGGTTCATGGCAATGAGCAGTTCTTC
CDR3 protein: CATGGEGGAVHGNEQFF

clone size: once
J gene: TRBJ2-1
D gene: -
V gene: TRBV11-2
CDR3 DNA: TGTGCCAGCAGCTTCCTGACAACCTCGGACGATGAGCAGTTCTTC
CDR3 protein: CASSFLTTSDDEQFF

clone size: many
J gene: TRBJ2-2
D gene: -
V gene: TRBV6-4
CDR3 DNA: TGTGCCAGCAGTGACTCTAGCGCGAACACCGGGGAGCTGTTTTTT
CDR3 protein: CASSDSSANTGELFF

clone size: -
J gene: TRBJ2-1
D gene: TRBD1
V gene: TRBV10-3
CDR3 DNA: TGTGCCATCAGTCCTACAGGGGAGCTCTCCAATGAGCAGTTCTTC
CDR3 protein: CAISPTGELSNEQFF

clone size: -
J gene: TRBJ2-2
D gene: -
V gene: TRBV25-1
CDR3 DNA: TGTGCCAGCAGTGAATATACCGGGGAGCTGTTTTTT
CDR3 protein: CASSEYTGELFF

clone size: -
J gene: TRBJ1-2
D gene: -
V gene: TRBV10-1
CDR3 DNA: TGCGCCAGCAGTGAGACAGGGTCCTATGGCTACACCTTC
CDR3 protein: CASSETGSYGYTF

clone size: -
J gene: TRBJ2-7
D gene: -
V gene: TRBV21-1
CDR3 DNA: TGTGCCAGCAGCCCAGGTCCCGGGACACGAACCTACGAGCAGTACTTC
CDR3 protein: CASSPGPGTRTYEQYF

clone size: -
J gene: TRBJ2-7
D gene: -
V gene: TRBV11-2
CDR3 DNA: TGTGCCAGCAGCTCTTTAGGGGCTAGGGGCTACGAGCAGTACTTC
CDR3 protein: CASSSLGARGYEQYF

clone size: -
J gene: TRBJ2-7
D gene: -
V gene: TRBV4-3
CDR3 DNA: TGCGCCAGCAGCCAAGGTGAGGGAACAGGCCGTTACGAGCAGTACTTC
CDR3 protein: CASSQGEGTGRYEQYF

clone size: -
J gene: TRBJ2-3
D gene: -
V gene: TRBV9
CDR3 DNA: TGTGCCAGCAGCAGCACAGATACGCAGTATTTT
CDR3 protein: CASSSTDTQYF

clone size: -
J gene: TRBJ2-7
D gene: -
V gene: TRBV27
CDR3 DNA: TGTGCCAGCAGTTACCAGGCAGGGCTCTACGAGCAGTACTTC
CDR3 protein: CASSYQAGLYEQYF

clone size: -
J gene: TRBJ2-1
D gene: -
V gene: TRBV6-4
CDR3 DNA: TGTGCCAGCACAACCGGGACCTACAATGAGCAGTTCTTC
CDR3 protein: CASTTGTYNEQFF

clone size: once
J gene: TRBJ2-1
D gene: TRBD1
V gene: TRBV7-8
CDR3 DNA: TGTGCCAGCAGCCCCGGGACAGGTGACCCGTCCTACAATGAGCAGTTCTTC
CDR3 protein: CASSPGTGDPSYNEQFF

clone size: -
J gene: TRBJ1-2
D gene: -
V gene: TRBV7-9
CDR3 DNA: TGTGCCAGCTACAAGGACGGCCAAGCTAACTATGGCTACACCTTC
CDR3 protein: CASYKDGQANYGYTF